These T cell receptor beta chains were read from a single sample in a study of cytomegalovirus exposure and HLA in healthy donors. Produced via immunoSEQ multiplex PCR; TCRdb's table is partial and in-frame only. The table has 100,000 to 150,000 clones, 60% to 85% seen once. Sequencing was carried out using PBMCs. These receptors were taken from a female donor in good health and CMV-seronegative. Each CDR3 is given with its conserved first and last residue. The D gene is left open where the match is weak. Clone size appears in some rows only: once, few, many, or a class for an expanded clone.

d_call: -; v_call: TRBV29-1; j_call: TRBJ1-2; clone_size: -; cdr3_nt: TGCAGCGTTCCCGGGGTCCTTGAGGATGGCTACACCTTC; cdr3_aa: CSVPGVLEDGYTF
d_call: TRBD2; v_call: TRBV19; j_call: TRBJ2-3; clone_size: -; cdr3_nt: TGTGCCACCCGGACTAGCGGGGGAAGTGGAGATACGCAGTATTTT; cdr3_aa: CATRTSGGSGDTQYF
d_call: -; v_call: TRBV28; j_call: TRBJ2-6; clone_size: -; cdr3_nt: TGTGCCAGCAGTTTGGGGAGCGCTGGGGCCAACGTCCTGACTTTC; cdr3_aa: CASSLGSAGANVLTF
d_call: TRBD1; v_call: TRBV5-1; j_call: TRBJ2-1; clone_size: -; cdr3_nt: TGCGCCAGCAGCCCCACACTGACAGGGGGCGCTAACAATGAGCAGTTCTTC; cdr3_aa: CASSPTLTGGANNEQFF
d_call: TRBD1; v_call: TRBV7-7; j_call: TRBJ2-3; clone_size: -; cdr3_nt: TGTGCCAGCAGCGAACAGGGGGCGGGAGATACGCAGTATTTT; cdr3_aa: CASSEQGAGDTQYF
d_call: -; v_call: TRBV15; j_call: TRBJ1-2; clone_size: -; cdr3_nt: TGTGCCACCAGCAGTCCCTACCCCGGGACTTCTGGAGAGGCCTTC; cdr3_aa: CATSSPYPGTSGEAF
d_call: -; v_call: TRBV5-1; j_call: TRBJ2-2; clone_size: -; cdr3_nt: TGCGCCAGCGGTGGACTAAACACCGGGGAGCTGTTTTTT; cdr3_aa: CASGGLNTGELFF
d_call: TRBD1; v_call: TRBV5-1; j_call: TRBJ2-1; clone_size: once; cdr3_nt: TGCGCCAGCAGCTTGGCCGGGACAGGCTACAATGAGCAGTTCTTC; cdr3_aa: CASSLAGTGYNEQFF
d_call: -; v_call: TRBV11-1; j_call: TRBJ2-5; clone_size: few; cdr3_nt: TGTGCCAGCAGCTTACGCGGGACAGCCCAAGAGACCCAGTACTTC; cdr3_aa: CASSLRGTAQETQYF
d_call: -; v_call: TRBV5-6; j_call: TRBJ1-1; clone_size: -; cdr3_nt: TGTGCCAGCAGCCGAGAATCAGGACAGTACATCCGCACGGGGGCTTTCTTT; cdr3_aa: CASSRESGQYIRTGAFF
d_call: -; v_call: TRBV2; j_call: TRBJ2-1; clone_size: -; cdr3_nt: TGTGCCAGCAGGGTGGACACCTCCTACAATGAGCAGTTCTTC; cdr3_aa: CASRVDTSYNEQFF
d_call: TRBD1; v_call: TRBV13; j_call: TRBJ2-1; clone_size: -; cdr3_nt: TGTGCCAGCAGGGAAACTCAAGGGACAGGGGATGGAAGGGAGCAGTTCTTC; cdr3_aa: CASRETQGTGDGREQFF
d_call: -; v_call: TRBV21-1; j_call: TRBJ2-7; clone_size: -; cdr3_nt: TGTGCCAGCAGCCCCCTTACAGTCTACGAGCAGTACTTC; cdr3_aa: CASSPLTVYEQYF
d_call: TRBD1; v_call: TRBV6-1; j_call: TRBJ1-1; clone_size: -; cdr3_nt: TGTGCCAGCAGCAGACAGGGAGGGAACACTGAAGCTTTCTTT; cdr3_aa: CASSRQGGNTEAFF
d_call: TRBD1; v_call: TRBV5-5; j_call: TRBJ2-5; clone_size: once; cdr3_nt: TGTGCCAGCTCTGACAGGGGCCGAGAGACCCAGTACTTC; cdr3_aa: CASSDRGRETQYF
d_call: TRBD2; v_call: TRBV2; j_call: TRBJ2-5; clone_size: -; cdr3_nt: TGTGCCAGCAGGGGAGCGGGGGGACAAGAGACCCAGTACTTC; cdr3_aa: CASRGAGGQETQYF
d_call: TRBD1; v_call: TRBV7-2; j_call: TRBJ2-7; clone_size: few; cdr3_nt: TGTGCCAGCAGCTTATGGACAGGGTACGAGCAGTACTTC; cdr3_aa: CASSLWTGYEQYF
d_call: TRBD2; v_call: TRBV7-3; j_call: TRBJ2-7; clone_size: few; cdr3_nt: TGTGCCAGCAGCTCCGAGGGCGGGGGGGCATACGAGCAGTACTTC; cdr3_aa: CASSSEGGGAYEQYF
d_call: -; v_call: TRBV10-3; j_call: TRBJ1-4; clone_size: -; cdr3_nt: TGTGCCACCCATAGGGGTGGGGGGGATGAAAAACTGTTTTTT; cdr3_aa: CATHRGGGDEKLFF
d_call: TRBD1; v_call: TRBV28; j_call: TRBJ2-7; clone_size: -; cdr3_nt: TGTGCCAGCAGTAGACAGGGGGCCTACGAGCAGTACTTC; cdr3_aa: CASSRQGAYEQYF
d_call: TRBD2; v_call: TRBV2; j_call: TRBJ2-3; clone_size: -; cdr3_nt: TGTGCCAGCAGTCCCACTAGCGGACGGGGCACAGATACGCAGTATTTT; cdr3_aa: CASSPTSGRGTDTQYF
d_call: TRBD1; v_call: TRBV6-5; j_call: TRBJ1-5; clone_size: -; cdr3_nt: TGTGCCAGCAGTTACGGACAGGGGAATCAGCCCCAGCATTTT; cdr3_aa: CASSYGQGNQPQHF
d_call: TRBD2; v_call: TRBV7-9; j_call: TRBJ2-7; clone_size: few; cdr3_nt: TGTGCCAGCAGCTTAAGGCGGGGGAGCTCCTACGAGCAGTACTTC; cdr3_aa: CASSLRRGSSYEQYF
d_call: TRBD1; v_call: TRBV6-6; j_call: TRBJ1-1; clone_size: -; cdr3_nt: TGTGCCAGCAGTTATAGTCCGGGACAGAAGAACACTGAAGCTTTCTTT; cdr3_aa: CASSYSPGQKNTEAFF
d_call: -; v_call: TRBV5-1; j_call: TRBJ2-5; clone_size: -; cdr3_nt: TGCGCCAGCAGCTTGCTAGGCATGGAGGGGGAGACCCAGTACTTC; cdr3_aa: CASSLLGMEGETQYF
d_call: -; v_call: TRBV6-1; j_call: TRBJ1-2; clone_size: -; cdr3_nt: TGTGCCAGCAGACCGGGGAAAACCTATGGCTACACCTTC; cdr3_aa: CASRPGKTYGYTF
d_call: TRBD1; v_call: TRBV5-5; j_call: TRBJ1-4; clone_size: -; cdr3_nt: TGTGCCAGCAGCTTGAGTCCCAGGGGGACGGGTAATGAAAAACTGTTTTTT; cdr3_aa: CASSLSPRGTGNEKLFF
d_call: -; v_call: TRBV6-1; j_call: TRBJ1-1; clone_size: few; cdr3_nt: TGTGCCAGTCGTGAGTACGTGGACACTGAAGCTTTCTTT; cdr3_aa: CASREYVDTEAFF
d_call: -; v_call: TRBV6-1; j_call: TRBJ2-1; clone_size: -; cdr3_nt: TGTGCCAGCAGTGTAGAGCGGAACAATGAGCAGTTCTTC; cdr3_aa: CASSVERNNEQFF
d_call: -; v_call: TRBV20-1; j_call: TRBJ1-2; clone_size: -; cdr3_nt: TGCAGTGCTCGCGGACTCTATGGCTACACCTTC; cdr3_aa: CSARGLYGYTF
d_call: TRBD1; v_call: TRBV30; j_call: TRBJ2-3; clone_size: -; cdr3_nt: TGTGCCTGGACGGGACAGGGGGTACCCACAGATACGCAGTATTTT; cdr3_aa: CAWTGQGVPTDTQYF
d_call: TRBD1; v_call: TRBV28; j_call: TRBJ1-6; clone_size: -; cdr3_nt: TGTGCCAGCAGTTTGGGGACAGCTACCTCCTATAATTCACCCCTCCACTTT; cdr3_aa: CASSLGTATSYNSPLHF
d_call: TRBD1; v_call: TRBV18; j_call: TRBJ1-1; clone_size: -; cdr3_nt: TGTGCCAGCTCACAAGACAGGGGGGGCACTGAAGCTTTCTTT; cdr3_aa: CASSQDRGGTEAFF
d_call: TRBD1; v_call: TRBV6-5; j_call: TRBJ1-5; clone_size: -; cdr3_nt: TGTGCCGGCAGTAGGGGACAGGGGGTTCAGCCCCAGCATTTT; cdr3_aa: CAGSRGQGVQPQHF
d_call: -; v_call: TRBV6-5; j_call: TRBJ1-5; clone_size: -; cdr3_nt: TGTGCCAGCAGCCCAGGGGTAGTGAAGGGTCAGCCCCAGCATTTT; cdr3_aa: CASSPGVVKGQPQHF
d_call: TRBD2; v_call: TRBV7-2; j_call: TRBJ2-7; clone_size: -; cdr3_nt: TGTGCCAGCAGCTTGAGGGGTGTGGGCGCGGGAGGAAACGAGCAGTACTTC; cdr3_aa: CASSLRGVGAGGNEQYF
d_call: TRBD1; v_call: TRBV9; j_call: TRBJ1-1; clone_size: few; cdr3_nt: TGTGCCAGCAGCGCCGGGGACAGGGGAAGCACTGAAGCTTTCTTT; cdr3_aa: CASSAGDRGSTEAFF
d_call: TRBD2; v_call: TRBV7-6; j_call: TRBJ2-2; clone_size: -; cdr3_nt: TGTGCCAGCAGCTACACTAGCGGGGGAGCGAACACCGGGGAGCTGTTTTTT; cdr3_aa: CASSYTSGGANTGELFF